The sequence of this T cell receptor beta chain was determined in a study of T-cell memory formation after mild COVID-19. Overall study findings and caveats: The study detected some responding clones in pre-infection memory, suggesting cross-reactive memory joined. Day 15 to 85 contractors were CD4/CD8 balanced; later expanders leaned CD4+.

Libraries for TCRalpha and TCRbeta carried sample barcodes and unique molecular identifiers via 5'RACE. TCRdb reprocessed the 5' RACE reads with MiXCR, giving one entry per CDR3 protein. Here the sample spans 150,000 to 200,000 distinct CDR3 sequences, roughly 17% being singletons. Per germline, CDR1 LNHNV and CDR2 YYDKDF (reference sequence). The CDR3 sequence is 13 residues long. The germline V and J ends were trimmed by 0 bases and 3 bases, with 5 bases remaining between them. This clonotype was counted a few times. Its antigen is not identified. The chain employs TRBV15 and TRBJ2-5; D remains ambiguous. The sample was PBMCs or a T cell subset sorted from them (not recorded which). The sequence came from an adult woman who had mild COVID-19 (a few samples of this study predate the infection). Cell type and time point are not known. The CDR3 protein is CATSRDRKETQYF. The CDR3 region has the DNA TGTGCCACCAGCAGAGATAGGAAAGAGACCCAGTACTTC.